This T cell receptor beta chain was identified during a study of cytomegalovirus exposure and HLA in healthy donors. Study observations and caveats: Some TCR beta chains (roughly 150 of them) were listed as cytomegalovirus-associated.

The CDR3 contains 14 residues. Germline values: CDR1 LNHDA, CDR2 SQIVND (reference sequence). The V end was cut by 3 bases, the J end by 1 base, with 9 bases between. Remarks on this clone: Its target is not known.

PCR was performed using 60 Vbeta and 13 Jbeta primers. In the authors' methods: An analysis that came later counted 60 million to 80 million unique TCR beta chains, around 10 million shared. Sequenced by immunoSEQ multiplex PCR; TCRdb stores in-frame clones only, minus some. V and J calls and clone size are given by that table; D and trimming were obtained from the DNA. The sample includes roughly 120,000 clones, roughly 74% of them seen just once. Source material: PBMCs. This sequence originates from a woman in her forties or fifties in good health and CMV-seropositive. This rearrangement joins TRBV19 to TRBJ1-2; the D is unclear. The DNA for the CDR3 is TGTGCCAGTAGTATTGGGCCCGGTAACTATGGCTACACCTTC. Protein product: CASSIGPGNYGYTF.